The 20 T cell receptor beta chains listed next were all sequenced from one sample in a study of PD-1 blockade in mismatch repair-deficient tumors. Measured with immunoSEQ multiplex PCR; TCRdb has only the in-frame clones, and not every one. The sample lists around 110,000 clones; around 80% were seen once. The sequenced sample was peripheral blood, obtained 60 weeks after starting pembrolizumab. The receptors come from an adult with mismatch repair-deficient cancer.

This chain uses TRBV5-1 with TRBJ1-1, with D perhaps TRBD1 (5 bases). Germline V gene sequence: CDR1 SGHRS, CDR2 YFSETQ. CDR3 length equals 14 residues. Trimming left V 0 bases short and J 2 bases short, with 8 bases between. CDR3: CASSLGDFNTEAFF. CDR3 in DNA: TGCGCCAGCAGCTTGGGGGACTTTAACACTGAAGCTTTCTTT.

The sample holds a few counts of this clone. The chain is built from TRBV5-4 and TRBJ2-7, with D perhaps TRBD2 (6 bases). Germline lookup yields CDR1 SGHNT and CDR2 YYREEE (reference sequence). The CDR3 extends over 19 amino acids. The V end was cut by 0 bases, the J end by 3 bases, with 25 bases between. The CDR3 DNA is TGTGCCAGCAGCTTGGATGTGGCGGAGCTTAGATCTAGCGTCTACGAGCAGTACTTC. Translating gives CASSLDVAELRSSVYEQYF. Based on the CDR3 plus reference TRBV5-4 and TRBJ2-7, the full variable domain is ETGVTQSPTHLIKTRGQQVTLRCSSQSGHNTVSWYQQALGQGPQFIFQYYREEENGRGNFPPRFSGLQFPNYSSELNVNALELDDSALYLCASSLDVAELRSSVYEQYFGPGTRLTVT.

The chain carries TRBV5-6 and TRBJ2-7; no reliable D call. The V end lost 2 bases, the J end lost 3 bases, and 12 bases lay between the germline ends. CDR3 size: 14 residues. The V gene's germline CDR1 is SGHDT and CDR2 YYEEEE. CDR3: CASSFDLFDYEQYF. CDR3 sequence (DNA): TGTGCCAGCAGCTTCGATCTATTCGACTACGAGCAGTACTTC.

The genes are TRBV10-3 and TRBJ2-7; 8 bases are shared with TRBD1. Trimming removed 6 bases from V and 4 bases from J; junction bases left unmatched: 5. This CDR3 is built from 13 residues. Germline assignment: CDR1 ENHRY and CDR2 SYGVKD. The CDR3 region has the DNA TGTGCCATCAGCTTGGGACAGGAGTACGAGCAGTACTTC. Its protein is CAISLGQEYEQYF.

The chain combines TRBV2 with TRBJ1-2; TRBD1 might be the D (5 bases). Germline V gene sequence: CDR1 SNHLY, CDR2 FYNNEI. The V and J ends lost 6 bases and 0 bases respectively, with 17 bases between them. The CDR3 extends over 16 amino acids. The DNA of the CDR3 is TGTGCCAGCAGCGGAGGGGTTCCGGGGACTAACTATGGCTACACCTTC. Its protein is CASSGGVPGTNYGYTF.

V and J are TRBV28 and TRBJ2-6; D unclear. Per the germline V gene, CDR1 is MDHEN and CDR2 is SYDVKM. This CDR3 is built from 13 residues. The V end lost 6 bases, the J end lost 2 bases, and 5 bases lay between the germline ends. For the CDR3, the DNA is TGTGCCAGCAGACTCCCTGGGGCCAACGTCCTGACTTTC. Its translation is CASRLPGANVLTF.

The chain recombines TRBV18 with TRBJ1-2; unclear D gene. V was cut by 3 bases and J by 1 base, with 9 bases left in between. There are 14 residues in the CDR3. Looked up from germline, CDR1 is KGHSH and CDR2 is LQKENI. In DNA, the CDR3 is TGTGCCAGCTCACCCGCAACAGATAACTATGGCTACACCTTC. Translated, it gives CASSPATDNYGYTF. Full variable domain (rest looked up from reference TRBV18 and TRBJ1-2): NAGVMQNPRHLVRRRGQEARLRCSPMKGHSHVYWYRQLPEEGLKFMVYLQKENIIDESGMPKERFSAEFPKEGPSILRIQQVVRGDSAAYFCASSPATDNYGYTFGSGTRLTVV.

The rearrangement joins TRBV4-1 to TRBJ2-1; the D gene is possibly TRBD1 (6 bases). Deletions cut 2 bases from V and 5 bases from J, with 19 bases between. The CDR3 loop spans 17 amino acids. Germline V gene lookup returns CDR1 MGHRA and CDR2 YSYEKL. The CDR3 region is CASSQRSGASRDNEQFF. The CDR3 DNA sequence: TGCGCCAGCAGCCAAAGATCAGGGGCTAGTAGGGACAATGAGCAGTTCTTC.

This chain connects TRBV2 to TRBJ2-1, with D hard to call. CDR1 is SNHLY and CDR2 is FYNNEI in the germline V gene. The V end was cut by 4 bases, the J end by 4 bases, with 17 bases between. The CDR3 is 16 residues long. DNA for the CDR3: TGTGCCAGCAGTGTGGACCTCACCCCAATATACAATGAGCAGTTCTTC. Translating gives CASSVDLTPIYNEQFF. Full variable domain (remainder filled in from reference TRBV2 and TRBJ2-1): EPEVTQTPSHQVTQMGQEVILRCVPISNHLYFYWYRQILGQKVEFLVSFYNNEISEKSEIFDDQFSVERPDGSNFTLKIRSTKLEDSAMYFCASSVDLTPIYNEQFFGPGTRLTVL.

About this clone: The sample carries other DNA sequences with the same CDR3. The rearrangement joins TRBV6-5 to TRBJ1-1; no clear D gene. Trimming pared 0 bases from V and 5 bases from J, leaving 7 bases between. This CDR3 region has 13 residues. CDR1 is MNHEY, CDR2 SVGAGI, per germline. Written as DNA, the CDR3 is TGTGCCAGCAGTTACTCCCTAAGGACTGAAGCTTTCTTT. Translating gives CASSYSLRTEAFF.

Notes on this clone: A read error is likely, as this CDR3 ends without the conserved phenylalanine or tryptophan. The DNA is left out, because the CDR3 cannot be placed on it with certainty; the CDR3 is given as TCRdb lists it. CDR3 in amino acids: CASSLGAAGGPRT. This rearrangement joins TRBV7-2 to TRBJ1-1. CDR1 is SGHTA, CDR2 FQGNSA, per germline. The CDR3 length equals 13 residues, ends included.

The chain joins TRBV4-3 to TRBJ2-7, with TRBD2 identical over 8 bases. CDR3 length: 15 amino acids. With V trimmed by 4 bases and J by 4 bases, 9 bases remained unmatched. Germline values: CDR1 LGHNA, CDR2 YSLEER. The chain's CDR3 is CASSRSASGFYEQYF. CDR3 bases: TGCGCCAGCAGCCGGTCGGCTAGCGGGTTTTACGAGCAGTACTTC.

This chain uses TRBV4-1 with TRBJ2-7, with D unclear. The CDR3 spans 16 residues. The germline V gene has CDR1 MGHRA and CDR2 YSYEKL. V dropped 0 bases and J dropped 0 bases, with 12 bases sitting between them. CDR3 coding DNA: TGCGCCAGCAGCCAAGAGGTGGGCGCAAACTCCTACGAGCAGTACTTC. It encodes CASSQEVGANSYEQYF.

The V call is TRBV7-3, the J call TRBJ2-1; D not resolved. CDR1 and CDR2 from the germline V gene are SGHTA and FQGTGA. CDR3 length equals 12 residues. The V and J ends lost 2 bases and 9 bases respectively, with 8 bases between them. CDR3 loop: CASSLLVGEQFF. DNA of the CDR3: TGTGCCAGCAGCTTATTGGTGGGTGAGCAGTTCTTC.

This chain links TRBV6-6 with TRBJ1-2, with no clear D. V shed 0 bases and J shed 4 bases, with 3 bases lying between them. The CDR3 is 12 residues long. From germline, CDR1 is MNHNY and CDR2 SVGAGI (reference sequence). The CDR3 nucleotides read TGTGCCAGCAGTTACTCAGTCTATGGCTACACCTTC. It encodes CASSYSVYGYTF.

The chain has TRBV4-1 and TRBJ2-7, with 12 bases identical to TRBD2. The ends lost 6 bases at V and 4 bases at J; junction bases unmatched: 7. Germline CDR1 and CDR2: MGHRA and YSYEKL. The CDR3 has 15 residues. The CDR3 loop is CASRQTSGSGYEQYF. CDR3 nucleotides: TGCGCCAGCAGACAGACTAGCGGGAGTGGGTACGAGCAGTACTTC.

The genes are TRBV4-1 and TRBJ2-1; 7 bases match TRBD2. This CDR3 spans 15 amino acids. Germline V gives CDR1 MGHRA, CDR2 YSYEKL. The trim removed 0 bases at V and 8 bases at J, leaving 7 bases unmatched. The CDR3 DNA is TGCGCCAGCAGCCAAGACTTGGGAGGGGCGGATGAGCAGTTCTTC. Its translation: CASSQDLGGADEQFF.

V gene TRBV9 combines with J gene TRBJ1-3; D gene uncertain. V was clipped by 0 bases and J by 0 bases, with 7 bases between them. Germline CDR1 SGDLS, CDR2 YYNGEE. CDR3 length: 15 amino acids. This CDR3 is CASSVGATSGNTIYF. The CDR3 DNA follows: TGTGCCAGCAGCGTAGGGGCTACCTCTGGAAACACCATATATTTT.

This chain links TRBV6-1 with TRBJ2-1; no reliable D call. Between the trimmed V and J ends, which lost 4 bases and 3 bases, there was a span of 10 bases. Germline V lookup: CDR1 MNHNS, CDR2 SASEGT. The CDR3 is 14 amino acids. The DNA for the CDR3 is TGTGCCAGCAGTGGGGCCCCTCGCTACAATGAGCAGTTCTTC. Protein sequence: CASSGAPRYNEQFF.

For the CDR3, the DNA is TGTGCCAGCAGCTTGGGAGGACTAGCGGGAGAGGTAGATACGCAGTATTTT. Its protein is CASSLGGLAGEVDTQYF. The chain joins TRBV5-4 to TRBJ2-3, with 13 bases fitting TRBD2. Germline lookup yields CDR1 SGHNT and CDR2 YYREEE (reference sequence). The CDR3 runs to 17 residues. Losses at the gene ends were 0 bases for V and 5 bases for J; bases not matched to a gene: 6.